Given below is one T cell receptor (beta chain) in context. What it binds is not known. These data are taken from a study of T cell responses to AZD1222 COVID-19 vaccine. Study-wide background: Pooling covered second doses at about 4 or about 12 weeks. Study results and limitations: Donors were largely white British and mainly female; clonal diversity was possibly underestimated. There were repertoire samples only from the period after the peak T cell response. A rise in Spike-specific TCR breadth and depth followed two AZD1222 doses.

Generated by immunoSEQ multiplex PCR, the TCRdb table keeps only in-frame clones and is missing some. The sample carries 100,000 or so clones, roughly nine tenths recorded once. The CDR3 covers 15 residues. Germline trimming cut 5 bases from V and 10 bases from J; bases unmatched to any gene: 6. Germline CDR1 is MNHEY and CDR2 is SVGEGT. The chain uses TRBV6-2 or TRBV6-3 and TRBJ2-2, with 14 bases fitting TRBD2. The source of this sequence is an adult in good health. Source: peripheral blood, taken on day 0 of AZD1222 vaccination. The CDR3 loop is CASSGLAGGWEELFF. Here the CDR3 DNA reads TGTGCCAGCAGTGGACTAGCGGGGGGCTGGGAGGAGCTGTTTTTT.